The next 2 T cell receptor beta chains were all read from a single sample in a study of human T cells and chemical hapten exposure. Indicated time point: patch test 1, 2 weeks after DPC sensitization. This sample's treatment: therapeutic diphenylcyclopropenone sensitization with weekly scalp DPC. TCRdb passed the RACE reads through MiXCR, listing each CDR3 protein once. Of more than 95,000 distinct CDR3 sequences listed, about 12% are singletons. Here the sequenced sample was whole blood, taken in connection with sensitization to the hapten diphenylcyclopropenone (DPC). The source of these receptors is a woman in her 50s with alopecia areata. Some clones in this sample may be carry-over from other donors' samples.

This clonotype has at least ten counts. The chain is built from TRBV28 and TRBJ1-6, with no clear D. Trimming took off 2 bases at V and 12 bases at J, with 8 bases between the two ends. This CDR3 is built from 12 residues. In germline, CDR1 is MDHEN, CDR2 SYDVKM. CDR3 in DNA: TGTGCCAGCAGTTTAGAACAGATACCCCTCCACTTT. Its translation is CASSLEQIPLHF.

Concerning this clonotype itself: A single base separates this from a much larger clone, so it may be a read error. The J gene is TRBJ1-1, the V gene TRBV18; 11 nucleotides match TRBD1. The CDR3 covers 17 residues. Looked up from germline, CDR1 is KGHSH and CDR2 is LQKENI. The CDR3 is CTSSHVVPGQGDTEAFF. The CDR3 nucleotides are TGTACCAGCTCCCATGTCGTACCGGGACAGGGGGACACTGAAGCTTTCTTT.